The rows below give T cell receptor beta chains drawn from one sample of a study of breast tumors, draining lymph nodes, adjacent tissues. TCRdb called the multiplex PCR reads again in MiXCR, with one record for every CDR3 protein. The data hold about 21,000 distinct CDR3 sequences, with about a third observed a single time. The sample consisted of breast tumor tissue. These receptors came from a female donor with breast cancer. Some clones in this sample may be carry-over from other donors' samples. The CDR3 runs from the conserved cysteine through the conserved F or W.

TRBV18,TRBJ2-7,CASSLQGSSYEQYF
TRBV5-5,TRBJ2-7,CASSSLAGSSYEQYF
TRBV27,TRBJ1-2,CASSFTGSYGYTF
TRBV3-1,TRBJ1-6,CASSPSGNSPLHF
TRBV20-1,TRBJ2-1,CSASFYDRGLHNEQFF
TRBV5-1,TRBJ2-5,CASSMLRDRGKTQYF
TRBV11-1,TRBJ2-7,CASSRRKGSGRAEQYF
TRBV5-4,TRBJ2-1,CASSGGRDEQFF
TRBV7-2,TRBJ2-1,CASSLTGQGIYNEQFF
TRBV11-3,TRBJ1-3,CASSLGGAFSGNTIYF
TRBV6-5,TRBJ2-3,CASSSFLISSDQGDTQYF
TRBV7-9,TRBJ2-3,CASSLLSGSGTDTQYF
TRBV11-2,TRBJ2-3,CASSLGSRTTDTQYF
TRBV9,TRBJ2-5,CASSVGTTQETQYF
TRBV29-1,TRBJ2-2,CSVESLEGVAGELFF
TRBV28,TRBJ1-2,CASSLDAVGNGGYTF
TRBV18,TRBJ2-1,CASSPTAGSNEQFF
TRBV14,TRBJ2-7,CASSQTGQGSYEQYF
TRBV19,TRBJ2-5,CASSIVARAETQYF
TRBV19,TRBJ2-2,CASAPTAVNTGELFF
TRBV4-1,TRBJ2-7,CASSQGAAGGQYEQYF
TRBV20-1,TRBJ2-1,CSAYQTSGRGNEQFF
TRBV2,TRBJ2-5,CASSEEETQYF
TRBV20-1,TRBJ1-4,CSARLSRTDHNEKLFF
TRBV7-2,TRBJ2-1,CASSRTDLHRERVQFF
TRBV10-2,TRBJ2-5,CASSDPGLADETQYF
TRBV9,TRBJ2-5,CASSVATASGTQYF
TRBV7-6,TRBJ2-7,CASSLVADGGDEQYF
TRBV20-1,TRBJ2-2,CSAREQRAAGELFF
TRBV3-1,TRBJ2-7,CASSHYHEQYF
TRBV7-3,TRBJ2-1,CASSLKTHLAGVWYNEQFF
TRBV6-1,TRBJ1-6,CASSEEPRSSYNSPLHF
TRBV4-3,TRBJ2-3,CASSQVAGGPHTQYF
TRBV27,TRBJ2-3,CASSGGLIGTDTQYF
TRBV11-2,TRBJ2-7,CASSPDSGALEQYF
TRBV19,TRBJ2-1,CASTPTGTSGSGEQFF
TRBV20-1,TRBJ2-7,CSAKTSGTYEQYF
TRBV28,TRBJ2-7,CASSFVQRYYEQYF
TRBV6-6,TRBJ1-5,CASSYPTGLRNQPQHF
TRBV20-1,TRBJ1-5,CSAPETDPNQPQHF
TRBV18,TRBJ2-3,CASAPRAGYTDTQYF
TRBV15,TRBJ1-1,CATSRIFRGGGTEAFF
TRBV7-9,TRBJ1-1,CASSPHSYETEAFF
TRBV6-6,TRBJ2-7,CASSYGSVGDVSTYEQYF
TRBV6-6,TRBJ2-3,CASSTGSDTQYF
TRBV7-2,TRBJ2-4,CASSSIAGGRDKNIQYF
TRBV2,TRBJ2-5,CASSAWRTSGSNRETQYF
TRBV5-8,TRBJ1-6,CASSLTRGRGNSPLHF
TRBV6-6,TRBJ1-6,CASSYAFTTGALPSPLHF
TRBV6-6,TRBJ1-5,CASIQGEGFHF
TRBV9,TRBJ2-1,CASSVVISGSRYEQFF
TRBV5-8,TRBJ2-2,CASSLLRGSIGELFF
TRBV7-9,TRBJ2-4,CASRLAGGRENIQYF
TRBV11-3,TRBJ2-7,CASSSSWDEQYF
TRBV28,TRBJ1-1,CASSPGTTQAFF